Below are 21 T cell receptor beta chains sequenced from a single sample in a study of T cells in Graves' hyperthyroidism and ophthalmopathy. From RNA transcripts, TCR beta CDR3 regions were amplified. First-round RT-PCR with HTBI primers amplified the TCR CDR3 region. TCRdb fed the multiplex PCR reads into MiXCR, producing one record per CDR3 protein. This table holds 550,000 to 800,000 distinct CDR3 sequences, 16% found once. The sample taken for sequencing was blood. These receptor sequences come from a man younger than 30 with Graves' hyperthyroidism.

This clonotype has just a few counts. The chain links TRBV5-1 to TRBJ2-2; 13 nucleotides align to TRBD2. Germline V CDR1 and CDR2: SGHRS, YFSETQ. This CDR3 comprises 18 residues. The junction had 12 bases not matched to a gene; V was cut back by 4 bases and J by 6 bases. CDR3 coding DNA: TGCGCCAGCAGCCTGACTAGCGGGAGGATTCGGGGTGCCGGGGAGCTGTTTTTT. Its translation is CASSLTSGRIRGAGELFF.

This clonotype was detected only a few times. V gene TRBV20-1 combines with J gene TRBJ2-7; 10 nucleotides align to TRBD2. Germline CDR1 and CDR2: DFQATT and SNEGSKA (reference sequence). The CDR3 length is 20 residues. J was trimmed by 2 bases and V by 3 bases; bases with no gene match: 22. CDR3 residues: CSARALRGQATSGVAYEQYF. The CDR3 coding sequence is TGCAGTGCTAGGGCATTGAGGGGACAGGCAACTAGCGGGGTGGCCTACGAGCAGTACTTC.

This clonotype was counted many times. The gene calls are TRBV7-8 and TRBJ2-7; 8 nucleotides agree with TRBD1. J lost 9 bases, V lost 5 bases, and 15 bases had no gene match. From germline, CDR1 is SGHVS and CDR2 FQNEAQ. The CDR3 length is 15 residues. In DNA form, the CDR3 reads TGTGCCAGCAGCCTATTCCGGGACAGGACCGAGGGGCAGTACTTC. Its protein is CASSLFRDRTEGQYF. Together with reference TRBV7-8 and TRBJ2-7, the CDR3 gives the full variable domain: GAGVSQSPRYKVAKRGQDVALRCDPISGHVSLFWYQQALGQGPEFLTYFQNEAQLDKSGLPSDRFFAERPEGSVSTLKIQRTQQEDSAVYLCASSLFRDRTEGQYFGPGTRLTVT.

Many counts were recorded for this clonotype. This chain joins TRBV27 and TRBJ1-1; D is ambiguous. The germline V gene has CDR1 MNHEY and CDR2 SMNVEV (reference sequence). Deletions cut 5 bases from V and 10 bases from J, with 17 bases between. The length of the CDR3 is 13 residues. The CDR3 reads CASSMRSGYPAFF. CDR3 in DNA: TGTGCCAGCAGTATGCGTTCGGGTTACCCAGCTTTCTTT.

The CDR3 nucleotides are TGCAGCGCCCGAGACAGGGGAATAATCCACACCTTC. Translating it yields CSARDRGIIHTF. The V gene is TRBV29-1, the J gene TRBJ1-2; TRBD1 matches 8 bases. V shed 7 bases and J 12 bases; nucleotides not matched to a gene: 13. CDR3 length: 12 amino acids. CDR1 and CDR2 from the germline V gene are SQVTM and ANQGSEA.

This chain connects TRBV28 to TRBJ2-3; D is ambiguous. The V gene's germline CDR1 is MDHEN and CDR2 SYDVKM. Trimming took 4 bases from V and 6 from J, leaving 8 bases between them. This CDR3 contains 12 residues. The CDR3 here is CASSWGRDTQYF. CDR3 nucleotides: TGTGCCAGCAGTTGGGGTAGGGATACGCAGTATTTT.

This clonotype was counted between two and nine times. The CDR3 region is CATSDGTGGNTEAFF. DNA of the CDR3: TGTGCCACCAGTGACGGGACAGGGGGTAACACTGAAGCTTTCTTT. The rearrangement links TRBV24-1 to TRBJ1-1; 11 bases are shared with TRBD1. CDR3 length equals 15 residues. CDR1 is KGHDR and CDR2 is SFDVKD in the germline V gene. V dropped 4 bases and J dropped 2; count of bases not matched to a gene: 2.

Only a few counts were recorded for this clonotype. The chain employs TRBV2 and TRBJ2-1; 10 bases align to TRBD1. The CDR3 is 16 residues long. The J segment lost 7 bases and the V segment lost 6 bases, leaving 12 bases of the junction unmatched. The germline V gene has CDR1 SNHLY and CDR2 FYNNEI. CDR3 residues: CASSAPGQGILNEQFF. DNA of the CDR3: TGTGCCAGCAGCGCTCCGGGACAGGGGATACTGAATGAGCAGTTCTTC.

The chain recombines TRBV12-3 or TRBV12-4 with TRBJ2-1; D unclear. V shed 3 bases and J shed 10 bases, with 10 bases lying between them. The length of the CDR3 is 12 residues. CDR3 region: CASSFLRREQFF. CDR3 coding DNA: TGTGCCAGCAGTTTCCTTCGCCGGGAGCAGTTCTTC.

V is TRBV10-2 and J is TRBJ1-1, with 7 bases matching TRBD1. This CDR3 region has 16 residues. Per germline, CDR1 WSHSY and CDR2 SAAADI. Unmatched junction bases numbered 16, after V lost 6 bases and J lost 6 bases. CDR3 in amino acids: CASREGRGGGNPEAFF. For the CDR3, the DNA is TGCGCCAGCAGGGAAGGACGGGGAGGGGGCAACCCTGAAGCTTTCTTT.

There are many counts of this clonotype. This rearrangement joins TRBV29-1 to TRBJ2-3, with D tentatively TRBD1 or TRBD2 (5 bases each). Trimming shortened V by 1 base and J by 1 base, and 9 bases separated the two germline ends. From germline, CDR1 is SQVTM and CDR2 ANQGSEA. CDR3 size: 14 residues. The CDR3 loop is CSVEGGSRTDTQYF. CDR3 DNA: TGCAGCGTTGAAGGGGGGTCTCGCACAGATACGCAGTATTTT.

This clonotype came up many times. V and J are TRBV2 and TRBJ2-1; D ambiguous. The CDR3 length is 16 residues. V lost 6 bases and J lost 0, with 15 bases in between. Germline values: CDR1 SNHLY, CDR2 FYNNEI. The CDR3 bases are TGTGCCAGCAGGACCTACTACTTCCTCTCCTACAATGAGCAGTTCTTC. Translated, it gives CASRTYYFLSYNEQFF. Together with reference TRBV2 and TRBJ2-1, the CDR3 gives the full variable domain: EPEVTQTPSHQVTQMGQEVILRCVPISNHLYFYWYRQILGQKVEFLVSFYNNEISEKSEIFDDQFSVERPDGSNFTLKIRSTKLEDSAMYFCASRTYYFLSYNEQFFGPGTRLTVL.

This clonotype showed up just a few times. The chain combines TRBV18 with TRBJ2-5, with D perhaps given as TRBD1 or TRBD2 (6 bases each). This CDR3 spans 16 amino acids. Looked up from germline, CDR1 is KGHSH and CDR2 is LQKENI. V lost 0 bases and J 1 base, leaving 12 bases between the germline ends. The CDR3 protein is CASSPPSRGVQETQYF. The CDR3 nucleotides read TGTGCCAGCTCACCACCTTCGAGGGGGGTCCAAGAGACCCAGTACTTC.

This clonotype was recorded a few times. The V and J genes are TRBV5-8 and TRBJ1-2, with TRBD1 as a possible D gene (6 bases). V was cut by 4 bases and J by 0 bases, with 10 bases left in between. This CDR3 contains 14 residues. Germline-derived CDR1 and CDR2 are SGHTS and YDEGEE. CDR3 protein: CASSAGQTNYGYTF. The DNA for the CDR3 is TGTGCCAGCAGCGCTGGACAGACTAACTATGGCTACACCTTC.

V and J are TRBV20-1 and TRBJ1-5, with a tentative D call TRBD1 (6 bases). Trimming left V 1 base short and J 7 bases short, with 17 bases between. Germline CDR1 DFQATT, CDR2 SNEGSKA (reference sequence). The CDR3 loop spans 15 amino acids. This CDR3 reads CSARALGGREQPQHF. In DNA, the CDR3 is TGCAGTGCTAGAGCTCTAGGGGGAAGAGAGCAGCCCCAGCATTTT.

This clonotype occurred once. This chain links TRBV19 with TRBJ2-3; 10 positions match TRBD2. The germline V gene has CDR1 LNHDA and CDR2 SQIVND (reference sequence). CDR3 size: 14 residues. The trim removed 7 bases at V and 4 bases at J, leaving 5 bases unmatched. The CDR3 sequence: CASTPSGSADTQYF. DNA of the CDR3: TGTGCCAGTACCCCTAGCGGGAGTGCAGATACGCAGTATTTT.

In this sample, this clonotype turned up many times. This chain links TRBV28 with TRBJ1-2; D gene ambiguous. The V and J ends lost 5 bases and 6 bases respectively, with 19 bases between them. Germline V lookup: CDR1 MDHEN, CDR2 SYDVKM. This CDR3 comprises 15 residues. The CDR3, as DNA: TGTGCCAGCAGTAACGGAGGGATCCTAGTCGATGGCTACACCTTC. It translates to CASSNGGILVDGYTF.

The CDR3 DNA sequence: TGTGCCAGCAGACAAAAGAGCGGGAGTAGCTACAATGAGCAGTTCTTC. Protein product: CASRQKSGSSYNEQFF. The V and J genes are TRBV2 and TRBJ2-1, with 8 bases fitting TRBD2. The trim removed 6 bases at V and 3 bases at J, leaving 10 bases unmatched. Germline CDR1 and CDR2: SNHLY and FYNNEI. CDR3 length: 16 amino acids.

Only a few counts were recorded for this clonotype. The genes are TRBV28 and TRBJ1-5, with D hard to call. V was pared by 8 bases and J by 0 bases, with 5 bases between. This CDR3 is 12 amino acids long. CDR1 and CDR2 from the germline V gene are MDHEN and SYDVKM. The CDR3 nucleotides are TGTGCCAGCTGCCTTAGCAATCAGCCCCAGCATTTT. It specifies CASCLSNQPQHF.

This clonotype was seen at least ten times. This chain links TRBV28 with TRBJ1-4; D possibly corresponds to TRBD1 (5 bases). V was clipped by 3 bases and J by 0 bases, with 11 bases between them. The CDR3 spans 16 residues. Per the germline V gene, CDR1 is MDHEN and CDR2 is SYDVKM. CDR3 in DNA: TGTGCCAGCAGTTTGTGGGGGGAAGCAACTAATGAAAAACTGTTTTTT. Protein: CASSLWGEATNEKLFF. The entire variable domain, with the rest obtained from reference TRBV28 and TRBJ1-4, is as follows: DVKVTQSSRYLVKRTGEKVFLECVQDMDHENMFWYRQDPGLGLRLIYFSYDVKMKEKGDIPEGYSVSREKKERFSLILESASTNQTSMYLCASSLWGEATNEKLFFGSGTQLSVL.

As for this clonotype: Given a much more abundant clone one base away, this may be a read error. The chain couples TRBV28 to TRBJ1-5; D is unclear. CDR3 length: 14 amino acids. The germline CDR1 and CDR2 sequences are MDHEN and SYDVKM. The CDR3 bases are TGTGCCAGCAGTTTGGGAAGGGTCGATCAGCCCCCGCATTTT. Translated, it gives CASSLGRVDQPPHF.